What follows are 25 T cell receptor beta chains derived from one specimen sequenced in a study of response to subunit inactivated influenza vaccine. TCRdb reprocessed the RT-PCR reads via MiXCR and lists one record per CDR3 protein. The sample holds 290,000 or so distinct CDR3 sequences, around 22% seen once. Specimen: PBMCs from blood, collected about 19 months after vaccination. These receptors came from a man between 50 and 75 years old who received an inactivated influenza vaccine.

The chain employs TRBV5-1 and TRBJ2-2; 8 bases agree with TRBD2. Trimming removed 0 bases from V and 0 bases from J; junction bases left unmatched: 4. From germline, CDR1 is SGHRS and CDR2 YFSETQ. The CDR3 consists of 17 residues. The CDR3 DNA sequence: TGCGCCAGCAGCTTGGGTATAGCGGGACCGAACACCGGGGAGCTGTTTTTT. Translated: CASSLGIAGPNTGELFF.

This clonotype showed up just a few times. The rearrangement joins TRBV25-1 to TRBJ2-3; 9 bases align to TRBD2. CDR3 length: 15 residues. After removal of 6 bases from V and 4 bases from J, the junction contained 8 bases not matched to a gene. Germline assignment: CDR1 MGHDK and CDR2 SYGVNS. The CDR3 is CASRPSGKDPDTQYF. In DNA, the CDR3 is TGTGCCAGCAGACCTAGCGGGAAGGATCCAGATACGCAGTATTTT.

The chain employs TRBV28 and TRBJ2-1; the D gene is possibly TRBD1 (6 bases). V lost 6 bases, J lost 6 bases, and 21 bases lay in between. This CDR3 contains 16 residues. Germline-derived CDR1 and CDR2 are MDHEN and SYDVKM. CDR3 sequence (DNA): TGTGCCAGCAGACCTTCGAAGACAGGTTTCGTCAATGAGCAGTTCTTC. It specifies CASRPSKTGFVNEQFF. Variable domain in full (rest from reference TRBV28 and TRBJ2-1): DVKVTQSSRYLVKRTGEKVFLECVQDMDHENMFWYRQDPGLGLRLIYFSYDVKMKEKGDIPEGYSVSREKKERFSLILESASTNQTSMYLCASRPSKTGFVNEQFFGPGTRLTVL.

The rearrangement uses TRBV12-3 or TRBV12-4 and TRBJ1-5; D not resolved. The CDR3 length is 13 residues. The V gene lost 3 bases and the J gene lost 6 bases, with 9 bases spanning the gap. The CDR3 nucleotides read TGTGCCAGCAGTTTTTCAATCCGTCAGCCCCAGCATTTT. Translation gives CASSFSIRQPQHF.

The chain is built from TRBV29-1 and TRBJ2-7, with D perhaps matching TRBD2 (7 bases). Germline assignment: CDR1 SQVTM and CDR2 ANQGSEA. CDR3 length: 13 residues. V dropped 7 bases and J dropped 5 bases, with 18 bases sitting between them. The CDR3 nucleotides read TGCAGCGCTAATACCGGGGGGCCCAACGAGCAGTACTTC. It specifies CSANTGGPNEQYF.

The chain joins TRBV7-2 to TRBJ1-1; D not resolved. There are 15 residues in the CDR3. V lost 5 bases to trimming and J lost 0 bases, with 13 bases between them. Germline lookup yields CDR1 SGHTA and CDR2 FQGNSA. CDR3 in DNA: TGTGCCAGCAGCCCAGGACGGCCAATGAACACTGAAGCTTTCTTT. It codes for CASSPGRPMNTEAFF.

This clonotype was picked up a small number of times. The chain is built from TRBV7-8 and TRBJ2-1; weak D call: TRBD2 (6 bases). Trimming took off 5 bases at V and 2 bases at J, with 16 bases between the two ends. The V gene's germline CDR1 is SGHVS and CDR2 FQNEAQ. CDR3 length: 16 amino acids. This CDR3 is CASSASHGSTYNEQFF. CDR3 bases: TGTGCCAGCAGCGCGTCCCACGGGAGTACCTACAATGAGCAGTTCTTC.

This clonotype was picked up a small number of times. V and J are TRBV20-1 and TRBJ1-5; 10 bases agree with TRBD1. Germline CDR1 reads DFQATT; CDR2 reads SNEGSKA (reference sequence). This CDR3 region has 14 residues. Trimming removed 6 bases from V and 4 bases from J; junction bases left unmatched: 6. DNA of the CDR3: TGCAGTGCCTCAGAGGGACAGGGGAATCAGCCCCAGCATTTT. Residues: CSASEGQGNQPQHF.

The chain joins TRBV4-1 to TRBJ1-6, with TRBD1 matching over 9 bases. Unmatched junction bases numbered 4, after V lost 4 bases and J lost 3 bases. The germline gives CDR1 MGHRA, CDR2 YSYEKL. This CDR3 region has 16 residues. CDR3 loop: CASSPGTGLYNSPLHF. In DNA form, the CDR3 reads TGCGCCAGCAGCCCCGGGACAGGGCTCTATAATTCACCCCTCCACTTT.

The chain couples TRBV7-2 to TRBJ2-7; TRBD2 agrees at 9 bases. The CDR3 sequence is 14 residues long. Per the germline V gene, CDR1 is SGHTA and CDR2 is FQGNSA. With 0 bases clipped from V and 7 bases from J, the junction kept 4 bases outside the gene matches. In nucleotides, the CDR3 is TGTGCCAGCAGCTTAGCTGCGGGGGGGCATGAGCAGTACTTC. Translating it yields CASSLAAGGHEQYF.

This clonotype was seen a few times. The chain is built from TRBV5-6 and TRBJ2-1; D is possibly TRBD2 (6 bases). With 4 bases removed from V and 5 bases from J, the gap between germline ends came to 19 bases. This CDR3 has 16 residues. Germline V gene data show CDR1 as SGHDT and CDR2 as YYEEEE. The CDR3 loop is CASSRGLGTGDNEQFF. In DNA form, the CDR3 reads TGTGCCAGCAGCCGCGGGCTAGGGACGGGAGACAATGAGCAGTTCTTC.

CDR3 sequence: CASGLPSSSLSGEKLFF. The CDR3 nucleotides are TGTGCTAGTGGTTTGCCCTCTTCCAGTCTTTCTGGTGAAAAACTGTTTTTT. The rearrangement links TRBV12-5 to TRBJ1-4; no firm D call. The CDR3 sequence is 17 residues long. Germline assignment: CDR1 LGHNT and CDR2 FRNRAP. V was clipped by 2 bases and J by 7 bases, with 20 bases between them.

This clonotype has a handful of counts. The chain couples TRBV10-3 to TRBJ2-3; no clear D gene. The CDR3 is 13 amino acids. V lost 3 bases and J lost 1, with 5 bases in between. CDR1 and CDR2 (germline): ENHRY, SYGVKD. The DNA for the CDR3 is TGTGCCATCAGTGACCTCCGCACAGATACGCAGTATTTT. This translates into CAISDLRTDTQYF.

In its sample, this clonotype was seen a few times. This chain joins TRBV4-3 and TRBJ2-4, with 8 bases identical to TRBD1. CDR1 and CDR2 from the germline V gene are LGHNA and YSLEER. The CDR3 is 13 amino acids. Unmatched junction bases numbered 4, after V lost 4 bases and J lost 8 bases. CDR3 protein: CASSRDRRDIQYF. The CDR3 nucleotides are TGCGCCAGCAGCCGGGACAGGAGGGACATTCAGTACTTC.

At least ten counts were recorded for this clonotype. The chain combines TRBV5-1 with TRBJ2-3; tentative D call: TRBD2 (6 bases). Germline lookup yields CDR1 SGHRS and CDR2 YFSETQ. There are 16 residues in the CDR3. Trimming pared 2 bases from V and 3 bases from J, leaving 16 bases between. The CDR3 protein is CASSFGGSWLTDTQYF. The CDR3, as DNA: TGCGCCAGCAGCTTCGGGGGTTCCTGGCTGACAGATACGCAGTATTTT.

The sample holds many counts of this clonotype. The CDR3 protein is CASSNRDLIQPQHF. The CDR3 nucleotides read TGTGCCAGTAGCAACAGGGATCTCATTCAGCCCCAGCATTTT. J is TRBJ1-5 and V is TRBV19, with D possibly TRBD1 on 6 matching bases. The V gene's germline CDR1 is LNHDA and CDR2 SQIVND (reference sequence). The germline V and J ends were trimmed by 6 bases and 6 bases, with 15 bases remaining between them. The CDR3 sequence is 14 residues long.

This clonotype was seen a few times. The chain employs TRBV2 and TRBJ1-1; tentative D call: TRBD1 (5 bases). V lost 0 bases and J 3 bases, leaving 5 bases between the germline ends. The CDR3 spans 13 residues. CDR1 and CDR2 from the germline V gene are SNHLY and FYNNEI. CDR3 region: CASSEAGDTEAFF. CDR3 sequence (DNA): TGTGCCAGCAGTGAAGCAGGGGACACTGAAGCTTTCTTT.

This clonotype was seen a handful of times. The CDR3: CASSPTRTYNEQFF. DNA for the CDR3: TGCGCCAGCAGCCCGACGCGAACCTACAATGAGCAGTTCTTC. J is TRBJ2-1 and V is TRBV4-3; D remains ambiguous. Germline V gives CDR1 LGHNA, CDR2 YSLEER. This CDR3 contains 14 residues. The germline V and J ends were trimmed by 4 bases and 2 bases, with 9 bases remaining between them.

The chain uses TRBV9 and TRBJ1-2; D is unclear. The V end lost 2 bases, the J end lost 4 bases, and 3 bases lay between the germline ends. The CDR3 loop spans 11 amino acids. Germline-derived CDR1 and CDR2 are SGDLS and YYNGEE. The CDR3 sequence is CASSVAYGYTF. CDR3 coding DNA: TGTGCCAGCAGCGTTGCCTATGGCTACACCTTC.

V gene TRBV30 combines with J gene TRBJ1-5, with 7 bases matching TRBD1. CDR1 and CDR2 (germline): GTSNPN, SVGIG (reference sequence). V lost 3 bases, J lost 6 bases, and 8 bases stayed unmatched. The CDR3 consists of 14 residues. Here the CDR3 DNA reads TGTGCCTGGAGAATGACAGGGATGGGTCAGCCCCAGCATTTT. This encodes CAWRMTGMGQPQHF. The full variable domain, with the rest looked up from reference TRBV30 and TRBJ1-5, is SQTIHQWPATLVQPVGSPLSLECTVEGTSNPNLYWYRQAAGRGLQLLFYSVGIGQISSEVPQNLSASRPQDRQFILSSKKLLLSDSGFYLCAWRMTGMGQPQHFGDGTRLSIL.

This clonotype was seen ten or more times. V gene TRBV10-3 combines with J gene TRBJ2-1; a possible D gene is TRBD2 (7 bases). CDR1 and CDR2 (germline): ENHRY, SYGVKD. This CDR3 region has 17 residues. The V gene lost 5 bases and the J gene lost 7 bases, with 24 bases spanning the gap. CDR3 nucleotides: TGTGCCATCAGTACCGCGGGGGCCCCATTTCGACGGAATGAGCAGTTCTTC. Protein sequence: CAISTAGAPFRRNEQFF.

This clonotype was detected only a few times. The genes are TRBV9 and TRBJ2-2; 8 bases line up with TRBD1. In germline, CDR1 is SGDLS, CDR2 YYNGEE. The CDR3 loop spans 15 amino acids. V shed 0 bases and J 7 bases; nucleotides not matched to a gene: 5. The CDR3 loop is CASSVGYRGSGELFF. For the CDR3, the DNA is TGTGCCAGCAGCGTAGGATACAGGGGGAGCGGGGAGCTGTTTTTT.

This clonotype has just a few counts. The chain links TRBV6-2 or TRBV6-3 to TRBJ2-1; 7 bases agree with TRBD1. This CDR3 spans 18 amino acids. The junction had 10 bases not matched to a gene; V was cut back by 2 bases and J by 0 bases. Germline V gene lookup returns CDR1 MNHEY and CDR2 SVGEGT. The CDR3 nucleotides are TGTGCCAGCAGTTACCCGGGTAGGGGGCCCAGCTCCTACAATGAGCAGTTCTTC. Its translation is CASSYPGRGPSSYNEQFF.

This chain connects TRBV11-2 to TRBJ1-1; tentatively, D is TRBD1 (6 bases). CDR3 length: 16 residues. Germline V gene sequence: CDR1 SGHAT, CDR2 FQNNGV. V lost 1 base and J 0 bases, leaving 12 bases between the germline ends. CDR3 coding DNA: TGTGCCAGCAGCTTAGGGTCGACAGGTATGAACACTGAAGCTTTCTTT. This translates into CASSLGSTGMNTEAFF. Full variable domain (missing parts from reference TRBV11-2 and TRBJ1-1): EAGVAQSPRYKIIEKRQSVAFWCNPISGHATLYWYQQILGQGPKLLIQFQNNGVVDDSQLPKDRFSAERLKGVDSTLKIQPAKLEDSAVYLCASSLGSTGMNTEAFFGQGTRLTVV.

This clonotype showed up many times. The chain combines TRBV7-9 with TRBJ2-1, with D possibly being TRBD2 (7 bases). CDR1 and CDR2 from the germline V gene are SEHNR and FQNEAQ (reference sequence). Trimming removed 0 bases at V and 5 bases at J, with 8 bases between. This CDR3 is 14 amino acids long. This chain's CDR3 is CASSLAGGHNEQFF. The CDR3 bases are TGTGCCAGCAGCTTAGCGGGGGGGCACAATGAGCAGTTCTTC.